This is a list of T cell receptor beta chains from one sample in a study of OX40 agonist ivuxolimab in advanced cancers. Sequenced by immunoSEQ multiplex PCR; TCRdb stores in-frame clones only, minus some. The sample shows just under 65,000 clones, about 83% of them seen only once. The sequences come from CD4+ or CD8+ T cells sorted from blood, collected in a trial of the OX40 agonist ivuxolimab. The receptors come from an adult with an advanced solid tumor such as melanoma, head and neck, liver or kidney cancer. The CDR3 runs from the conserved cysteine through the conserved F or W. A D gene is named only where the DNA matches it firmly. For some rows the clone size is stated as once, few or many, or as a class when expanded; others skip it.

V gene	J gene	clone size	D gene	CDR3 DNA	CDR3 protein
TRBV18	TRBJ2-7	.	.	TGTGCCAGCTCACCCCCTGGGTCCTACGAGCAGTACTTC	CASSPPGSYEQYF
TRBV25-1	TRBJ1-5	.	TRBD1	TGTGCCAGCAGTGAATCAAGGGGGCATCAGCCCCAGCATTTT	CASSESRGHQPQHF
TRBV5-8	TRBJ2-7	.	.	TGTGCCAGCAGCTTGCGACGGCCACATCCCTACGAGCAGTACTTC	CASSLRRPHPYEQYF
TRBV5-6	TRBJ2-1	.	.	TGTGCCAGCAGACCGACCCGGGGCCTAGGCTATGAGCAGTTCTTC	CASRPTRGLGYEQFF
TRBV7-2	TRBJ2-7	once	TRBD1	TGTGCCAGCAGCCCAGACAGGGACGTACCCTACGAGCAGTACTTC	CASSPDRDVPYEQYF
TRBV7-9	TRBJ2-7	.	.	TGTGCCAGCAGCTTCCAGGGAGCGGTCTACGAGCAGTACTTC	CASSFQGAVYEQYF
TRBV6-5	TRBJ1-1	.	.	TGTGCCAGCAGTCAGGGGTTTAACACTGAAGCTTTCTTT	CASSQGFNTEAFF
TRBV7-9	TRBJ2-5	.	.	TGTGCCAGCAGCGTGACAGCTCAAGAGACCCAGTACTTC	CASSVTAQETQYF
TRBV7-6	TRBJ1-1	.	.	TGTGCCAGCAGTGCAAGGCTGAACACTGAAGCTTTCTTT	CASSARLNTEAFF
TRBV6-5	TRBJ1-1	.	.	TGTGCCAGCAGTTACTCAGGGGGGCGGCGGTTGCATCCTTTCTTT	CASSYSGGRRLHPFF
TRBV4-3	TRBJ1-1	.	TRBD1	TGCGCCAGCAGCCAAGTCGCGACAGGGAAAAGTCCGGCTTTCTTT	CASSQVATGKSPAFF
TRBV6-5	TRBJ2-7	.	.	TGTGCCAGCAGTTACATTCAGGGCGGCGAGCAGTACTTC	CASSYIQGGEQYF
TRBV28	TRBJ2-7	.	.	TGTGCCAGCAGTTTACAAGGTCCCGAGCAGTACTTC	CASSLQGPEQYF
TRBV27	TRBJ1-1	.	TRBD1	TGTGCCAGCAGTGGCTCGACAGGGGGCTACACTGAAGCTTTCTTT	CASSGSTGGYTEAFF
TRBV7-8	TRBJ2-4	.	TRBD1	TGTGCCAGCAGCGAACAGGGGAACATTCAGTACTTC	CASSEQGNIQYF
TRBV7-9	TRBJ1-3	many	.	TGTGCCAGCAGTTCAGGAGCTGGAAACACCATATATTTT	CASSSGAGNTIYF
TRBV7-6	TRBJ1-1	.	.	TGTGCCCCGGGCAGGGTGGTAGCTGAAGCTTTCTTT	CAPGRVVAEAFF
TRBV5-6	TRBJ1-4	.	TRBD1	TGTGCCAGCAGCTTTTCAAGACAGGGCCTAGAAAAACTGTTTTTT	CASSFSRQGLEKLFF
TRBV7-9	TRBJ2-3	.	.	TGTGCCAGCAGCCCCCCGGCTAGCTCTGATACGCAGTATTTT	CASSPPASSDTQYF
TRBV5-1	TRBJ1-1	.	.	TGCGCCAGCAGCCCTATCCCGGGAAGGGACACTGAAGCTTTCTTT	CASSPIPGRDTEAFF
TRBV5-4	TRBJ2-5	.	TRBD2	TGTGCCAGCAGCCGGCTAGCGGGGGGCCCCCCAGAGACCCAGTACTTC	CASSRLAGGPPETQYF
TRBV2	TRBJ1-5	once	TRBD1	TGTGCCAGCAGTGATGACAGGGGACCTAGCAATCAGCCCCAGCATTTT	CASSDDRGPSNQPQHF
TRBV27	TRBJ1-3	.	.	TGTGCCAGCAGTTCGGCAGGCCCTTACTCTGGAAACACCATATATTTT	CASSSAGPYSGNTIYF
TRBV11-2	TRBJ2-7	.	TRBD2	TGTGCCAGCAGCTTTTTTCTAGCGGGCGCAACCTACGAGCAGTACTTC	CASSFFLAGATYEQYF
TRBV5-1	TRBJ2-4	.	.	TGCGCCAGCAGCTTGGTGGTAGGGGAAACCGCCAGCGGATTAGCCAAAAACATTCAGTACTTC	CASSLVVGETASGLAKNIQYF
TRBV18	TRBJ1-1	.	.	TGTGCCAGCTCACCACTGCCGGGCCAGGTTCCCCGGAACACTGAAGCTTTCTTT	CASSPLPGQVPRNTEAFF
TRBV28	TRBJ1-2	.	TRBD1	TGTGCCAGCACCCATCGGCTAGGGGACAGGGGAAACTATGGCTACACCTTC	CASTHRLGDRGNYGYTF
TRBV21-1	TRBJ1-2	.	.	TGTGCCAGCACCCCCGGTAGAGGGGCCGCCTCTAACTATGGCTACACCTTC	CASTPGRGAASNYGYTF
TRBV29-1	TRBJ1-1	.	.	TGCAGGGTGGGTGGGGAGGTCAACATGAACACTGAAGCTTTCTTT	CRVGGEVNMNTEAFF
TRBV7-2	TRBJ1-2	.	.	TGTGCCAGCAGCTTACATGGACAGCCAAACTATGGCTACACCTTC	CASSLHGQPNYGYTF
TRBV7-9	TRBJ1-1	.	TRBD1	TGTGCCAGCAGCTTAGGAAGGGCGCGGGACAGGGACCCTGAAGCTTTCTTT	CASSLGRARDRDPEAFF
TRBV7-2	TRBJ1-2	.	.	TGTGCCAGCAGCCCGCTAAGACTCTATAACTATGGCTACACCTTC	CASSPLRLYNYGYTF
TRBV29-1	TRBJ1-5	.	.	TGCAGCGCCAAAACAGGTACAGGCGATCAGCCCCAGCATTTT	CSAKTGTGDQPQHF
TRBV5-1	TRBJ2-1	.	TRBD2	TGCGCCAGCAGCCCTAACGGCGGGAGTGAAAATGAGCAGTTCTTC	CASSPNGGSENEQFF
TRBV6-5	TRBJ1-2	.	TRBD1	TGTGCCAGCAGTGACACCGGGACAGGGTTAAGCTACACCTTC	CASSDTGTGLSYTF
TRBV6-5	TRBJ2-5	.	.	TGTGCCAGCAGTCCCCGACGACAAGAGACCCAGTACTTC	CASSPRRQETQYF
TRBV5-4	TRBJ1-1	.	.	TGTGCCAGCAGCCCCTCACAGGGTCGGAACACTGAAGCTTTCTTT	CASSPSQGRNTEAFF
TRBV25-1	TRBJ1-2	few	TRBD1	TGTGCCAGCAGGGGAGACAGGGTTGGCTATGGCTACACCTTC	CASRGDRVGYGYTF
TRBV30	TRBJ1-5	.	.	TGTGCCTGGAGTGACCCTCGTTCAGGCAATCAGCCCCAGCATTTT	CAWSDPRSGNQPQHF
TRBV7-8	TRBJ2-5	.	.	TGTGCCAGCAGCCAAGACCAAGAGACCCAGTACTTC	CASSQDQETQYF
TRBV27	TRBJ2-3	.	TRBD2	TGTGCCAGCAGTCGACTAGCGGGCTCCCCCACAGATACGCAGTATTTT	CASSRLAGSPTDTQYF
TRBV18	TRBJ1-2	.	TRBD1	TGTGCCAGCTCACCACCGACAGGGCCCAGGAATGGCTACACCTTC	CASSPPTGPRNGYTF
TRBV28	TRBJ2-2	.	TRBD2	TGTGCCAGCAAGGTGTCCGGGAGGGACACCGGGGAGCTGTTTTTT	CASKVSGRDTGELFF
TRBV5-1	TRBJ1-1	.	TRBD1	TGCGCCAGCAGCTTGGACAGGGGGACTCTGAACACTGAAGCTTTCTTT	CASSLDRGTLNTEAFF
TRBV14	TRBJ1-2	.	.	TGTGCCAGCAGCCTCAGTGGGGTATGGAGTCTGGATGGCTACACCTTC	CASSLSGVWSLDGYTF
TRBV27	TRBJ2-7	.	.	TGTGCCAGCAGGCCCGGCCCGGCCCCCTACGAGCAGTACTTC	CASRPGPAPYEQYF
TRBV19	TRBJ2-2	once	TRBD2	TGTGCCAGTAGTATGTGGGAGGGGACCGGGGAGCTGTTTTTT	CASSMWEGTGELFF
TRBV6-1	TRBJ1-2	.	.	TGTGCCACCGGGGACGGAAGATATGGCTACACCTTC	CATGDGRYGYTF
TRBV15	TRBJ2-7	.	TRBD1	TGTGCCACCAGCGGAGGCCAGAGACAGGGGGCATCCTACGAGCAGTACTTC	CATSGGQRQGASYEQYF
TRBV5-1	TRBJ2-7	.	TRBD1	TGCGCCAGCCGGGACAGCTCCTACGAGCAGTACTTC	CASRDSSYEQYF
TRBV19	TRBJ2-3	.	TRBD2	TGTGCCAGTAGACGGCTTGGCGGGAGGCCGGGCACAGATACGCAGTATTTT	CASRRLGGRPGTDTQYF
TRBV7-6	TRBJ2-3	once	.	TGTGCCAGCAGCTTAGCGGGCAGTACCTTCAGGGCAGATACGCAGTATTTT	CASSLAGSTFRADTQYF
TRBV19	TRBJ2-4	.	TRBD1	TGTGCCAGCAAATCCGGGACAGGGGGTGTCATTCAGTACTTC	CASKSGTGGVIQYF
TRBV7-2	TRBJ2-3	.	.	TGTGCCAGCAGCTTAGCAGATACGCAGTATTTT	CASSLADTQYF
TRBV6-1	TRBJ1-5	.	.	TGTGCCAGCAGTGAACAACCAATCAATCAGCCCCAGCATTTT	CASSEQPINQPQHF
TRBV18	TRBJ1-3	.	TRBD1	TGTGCCAGCTCACCGGACAGGGACATAGTTGGAAACACCATATATTTT	CASSPDRDIVGNTIYF
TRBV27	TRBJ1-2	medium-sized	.	TGTGCCAGCAGTTTAAATCCAGGGTTGGGCTATGGCTACACCTTC	CASSLNPGLGYGYTF
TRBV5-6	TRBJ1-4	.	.	TGTGCCAGCAGCTCCCGGCTAAGGACAGAAAAACTGTTTTTT	CASSSRLRTEKLFF
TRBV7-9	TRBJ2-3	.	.	TGTGCCAGCAGCTATCAGGGTGCAGATACGCAGTATTTT	CASSYQGADTQYF